The rows below give T cell receptor beta chains drawn from one sample of a study of blood T cell repertoires in COVID-19. Assay used: immunoSEQ multiplex PCR; TCRdb lists only in-frame clones, some missing. The data show 150,000 to 200,000 clones, with roughly 84% seen just once and about an eighth held by the top ten. Material for sequencing was PBMCs or T cells enriched from blood (not recorded which). These TCRs come from a woman aged 60 to 75 who had recovered from COVID-19. Both conserved end residues are part of each CDR3. D genes are given only for firm matches. Only some rows state a clone size, as once, few, many or a class for expanded clones.

J gene: TRBJ2-1
V gene: TRBV5-4
clone size: -
D gene: -
CDR3 DNA: TGTGCCAGCAGCTTGGATCCCCCAAGCGGATACAATGAGCAGTTCTTC
CDR3 protein: CASSLDPPSGYNEQFF

J gene: TRBJ1-6
V gene: TRBV5-1
clone size: -
D gene: -
CDR3 DNA: TGCGCCAGCACCCCCGCCGGACAGCGGAATTCACCCCTCCACTTT
CDR3 protein: CASTPAGQRNSPLHF

J gene: TRBJ2-7
V gene: TRBV28
clone size: -
D gene: TRBD1
CDR3 DNA: TGTGCCAGCAGACCCGGGACAGGGACCTACGAGCAGTACTTC
CDR3 protein: CASRPGTGTYEQYF

J gene: TRBJ2-2
V gene: TRBV11-3
clone size: once
D gene: -
CDR3 DNA: TGTGCCAGCAGCTTAGATCGGGCCGGGGAGCTGTTTTTT
CDR3 protein: CASSLDRAGELFF

J gene: TRBJ1-5
V gene: TRBV28
clone size: few
D gene: -
CDR3 DNA: TGTGCCAGCAGTTTGAACATTGATAGCAATCAGCCCCAGCATTTT
CDR3 protein: CASSLNIDSNQPQHF

J gene: TRBJ1-6
V gene: TRBV7-2
clone size: -
D gene: TRBD1
CDR3 DNA: TGTGCCAGCAGCTCTGAAGACGCCAGACAGGGTTGGGCTTCACCCCTCCACTTT
CDR3 protein: CASSSEDARQGWASPLHF

J gene: TRBJ1-1
V gene: TRBV4-2
clone size: -
D gene: -
CDR3 DNA: TGTGCCAGCAGCCAAGATCTGGGACTTGGGGAGTTCGTGGCTTTCTTT
CDR3 protein: CASSQDLGLGEFVAFF

J gene: TRBJ1-5
V gene: TRBV2
clone size: -
D gene: -
CDR3 DNA: TGTGCCAGCTCCAGAGAGGTAGATCAGCCCCAGCATTTT
CDR3 protein: CASSREVDQPQHF

J gene: TRBJ2-3
V gene: TRBV28
clone size: -
D gene: -
CDR3 DNA: TGTGCCAGCAGTGCCCCAGCGACAGATACGCAGTATTTT
CDR3 protein: CASSAPATDTQYF

J gene: TRBJ2-1
V gene: TRBV7-9
clone size: -
D gene: TRBD2
CDR3 DNA: TGTGCCAGCAGCTTAATGACTAGCGGGAGGGCCGGTGAGCAGTTCTTC
CDR3 protein: CASSLMTSGRAGEQFF

J gene: TRBJ1-1
V gene: TRBV30
clone size: few
D gene: -
CDR3 DNA: TGTGCCTGGAGTTTGGGGGGACGGACTGAAGCTTTCTTT
CDR3 protein: CAWSLGGRTEAFF

J gene: TRBJ2-1
V gene: TRBV5-1
clone size: -
D gene: -
CDR3 DNA: TGCGCCAGCAGCTTAAGGAATCCAGCGGCCTACAATGAGCAGTTCTTC
CDR3 protein: CASSLRNPAAYNEQFF

J gene: TRBJ1-1
V gene: TRBV16
clone size: once
D gene: TRBD1
CDR3 DNA: TGTGCCAGCAGCCAATCGGGACAGGGGATTCTCACTGAAGCTTTCTTT
CDR3 protein: CASSQSGQGILTEAFF

J gene: TRBJ2-5
V gene: TRBV18
clone size: -
D gene: -
CDR3 DNA: TGTGCCAGCTCAATACAGAGGGAGGAGACCCAGTACTTC
CDR3 protein: CASSIQREETQYF

J gene: TRBJ1-2
V gene: TRBV28
clone size: -
D gene: TRBD1
CDR3 DNA: TGTGCCAGCAGTTTCGGGGACAGGGATGGCTACACCTTC
CDR3 protein: CASSFGDRDGYTF

J gene: TRBJ2-3
V gene: TRBV12-3/TRBV12-4
clone size: -
D gene: -
CDR3 DNA: TGTGCCAGCAGTTTATCGGGGGAGGATACGCAGTATTTT
CDR3 protein: CASSLSGEDTQYF

J gene: TRBJ2-4
V gene: TRBV6-5
clone size: -
D gene: TRBD1
CDR3 DNA: TGTGCCAGCAGTTACTCGACAGGGGTGAACATTCAGTACTTC
CDR3 protein: CASSYSTGVNIQYF

J gene: TRBJ1-1
V gene: TRBV5-1
clone size: many
D gene: -
CDR3 DNA: TGCGCCAGCAGCTTGGGACAGACGAACACTGAAGCTTTCTTT
CDR3 protein: CASSLGQTNTEAFF

J gene: TRBJ2-1
V gene: TRBV3-1/TRBV3-2
clone size: -
D gene: TRBD2
CDR3 DNA: TGTGCCAGCAGCTACCCCGCTGGTAGCGGGGGCCTCGGTGCTGAGCAGTTCTTC
CDR3 protein: CASSYPAGSGGLGAEQFF

J gene: TRBJ1-6
V gene: TRBV28
clone size: -
D gene: -
CDR3 DNA: TGTGCCAGCAGTCCGGGGGGAAATTCACCCCTCCACTTT
CDR3 protein: CASSPGGNSPLHF

J gene: TRBJ1-1
V gene: TRBV18
clone size: -
D gene: -
CDR3 DNA: TGTGCCAGCTCACCACAGAGGGACACTGAAGCTTTCTTT
CDR3 protein: CASSPQRDTEAFF

J gene: TRBJ2-5
V gene: TRBV3-1/TRBV3-2
clone size: -
D gene: -
CDR3 DNA: TGTGCCAGCAATAGTCTAGCGACACAAGAGACCCAGTACTTC
CDR3 protein: CASNSLATQETQYF

J gene: TRBJ2-5
V gene: TRBV11-3
clone size: -
D gene: TRBD2
CDR3 DNA: TGTGCCAGCAGCAAGGGACTAGCGGGGGGGCTAGAGACCCAGTACTTC
CDR3 protein: CASSKGLAGGLETQYF